Listed here are 5 T cell receptor beta chains from one sample, sequenced in a study of vaccination and CD4 T cells after COVID-19. The time point: late sampling 161 to 241 days after vaccination in a few convalescent patients. The treatment was: roughly 11-day PBMC culture with coronavirus spike peptide pools or control peptides (ViraFEST assay). An Oncomine TCR Beta short-read assay was used to sequence the DNA from cultured CD4+ T cells. TCRdb called the PCR reads again in MiXCR, with one record for every CDR3 protein. The sample records around 25,000 distinct CDR3 sequences, roughly 27% being singletons. Their cognate antigens are unknown. The starting material was CD4+ T cells from blood, cultured in vitro, obtained about 7 months after SARS-CoV-2 vaccination. The receptor set was obtained from a human donor who had recovered from COVID-19.

The chain carries TRBV20-1 and TRBJ2-5; D assignment may be TRBD1 or TRBD2 (5 bases each). Germline V lookup: CDR1 DFQATT, CDR2 SNEGSKA (reference sequence). The CDR3 is 15 residues long. Trimming stripped 6 bases from V and 4 bases from J, with 21 bases between. This chain's CDR3 is CSARAGTSGRETQYF. CDR3 nucleotides: TGCAGTGCCCGTGCCGGGACCTCCGGGCGAGAGACCCAGTACTTC.

In its sample, this clonotype was seen a few times. The rearrangement joins TRBV20-1 to TRBJ2-1; 7 nucleotides agree with TRBD2. V lost 4 bases to trimming and J lost 1 base; unmatched junction nucleotides: 13. Per germline, CDR1 DFQATT and CDR2 SNEGSKA (reference sequence). This CDR3 is 17 amino acids long. The CDR3 loop reads CSATPSGRELSYNEQFF. CDR3 nucleotides: TGCAGTGCTACGCCTTCTGGGCGGGAGTTGTCCTACAATGAGCAGTTCTTC.

This clonotype was observed a few times. V gene TRBV20-1 combines with J gene TRBJ2-5; the D is unclear. Deletions cut 5 bases from V and 1 base from J, with 11 bases between. The germline V gene has CDR1 DFQATT and CDR2 SNEGSKA (reference sequence). This CDR3 has 13 residues. CDR3 sequence reads: CSASPAGQETQYF. The CDR3 DNA reads TGCAGTGCTTCGCCGGCCGGCCAAGAGACCCAGTACTTC.

This rearrangement joins TRBV19 to TRBJ1-1; 8 bases agree with TRBD1. Germline V gene data show CDR1 as LNHDA and CDR2 as SQIVND (reference sequence). There are 13 residues in the CDR3. V lost 5 bases to trimming and J lost 6 bases; unmatched junction nucleotides: 5. The DNA for the CDR3 is TGTGCCAGTAGTTCCCGGACAGGGCCTGAAGCTTTCTTT. Its translation is CASSSRTGPEAFF. Drawing the rest from reference TRBV19 and TRBJ1-1, the complete variable domain is DGGITQSPKYLFRKEGQNVTLSCEQNLNHDAMYWYRQDPGQGLRLIYYSQIVNDFQKGDIAEGYSVSREKKESFPLTVTSAQKNPTAFYLCASSSRTGPEAFFGQGTRLTVV.

This clonotype was observed a handful of times. The chain recombines TRBV6-1 with TRBJ1-2; 7 nucleotides agree with TRBD1. With 6 bases clipped from V and 0 bases from J, the junction kept 10 bases outside the gene matches. This CDR3 is built from 16 residues. Germline V lookup: CDR1 MNHNS, CDR2 SASEGT. The CDR3 bases are TGTGCCAGCAGCCCACACGGGACAGAAACTAACTATGGCTACACCTTC. Translation gives CASSPHGTETNYGYTF.